Listed below are T cell receptor beta chains from one sample, sequenced in a study of OX40 agonist ivuxolimab in advanced cancers. Here immunoSEQ multiplex PCR was the method, and the copy in TCRdb shows in-frame clones only, minus some. The sample yields roughly 70,000 clones, more than 70% seen once. Source: CD4+ or CD8+ T cells sorted from blood, taken in a trial of the OX40 agonist ivuxolimab. These receptors all stem from an adult with an advanced solid tumor such as melanoma, head and neck, liver or kidney cancer. The CDR3 runs from the conserved cysteine through the conserved F or W. The D gene is left open where the match is weak. Clone size is shown for a subset of rows, as once, few, many or a class of expanded clone.

cdr3_length j_call clone_size v_call d_call cdr3_nt cdr3_aa
15 TRBJ1-6 NA TRBV7-2 NA TGTGCCAGCAGCCTTGGGAGGGCTTCTAATTCACCCCTCCACTTT CASSLGRASNSPLHF
14 TRBJ1-4 NA TRBV5-6 NA TGTGCCAGCACTCACAAGGCAACTAATGAAAAACTGTTTTTT CASTHKATNEKLFF
13 TRBJ2-3 NA TRBV9 NA TGTGCCAGCAGCGGCGCCTACACAGATACGCAGTATTTT CASSGAYTDTQYF
13 TRBJ1-2 NA TRBV7-2 NA TGTGCCAGCAGCTCCCTCGGGGGAGGGAGCTACACCTTC CASSSLGGGSYTF
16 TRBJ2-2 NA TRBV5-4 TRBD1 TGTGCCAGCAGCTTGGCCGACAGGGCAAAAGGCGGGGAGCTGTTTTTT CASSLADRAKGGELFF
15 TRBJ2-7 NA TRBV6-1 NA TGTGCCACCGAGCGGACAGACAGGAGCGTCTACGAGCAGTACTTC CATERTDRSVYEQYF
13 TRBJ1-2 NA TRBV18 NA TGTGCCAGCTCACCGGCAGGGGATCATGGCTACACCTTC CASSPAGDHGYTF
15 TRBJ1-1 NA TRBV11-2 TRBD1 TGTGCCAGCAGCCTAAGGACAGGATTGAACACTGAAGCTTTCTTT CASSLRTGLNTEAFF
15 TRBJ2-7 NA TRBV6-1 NA TGTGCCAGCAGTGAAGCGGAGGGGGCGCGGTACGAGCAGTACTTC CASSEAEGARYEQYF
19 TRBJ2-3 NA TRBV12-5 TRBD2 TGTGCTAGTGGTCGGGGGTTGACTAGCGGGGAAAGGGCAGGAGATACGCAGTATTTT CASGRGLTSGERAGDTQYF
15 TRBJ1-5 once TRBV19 NA TGTGCCAGTAGTGAGAGAGGGACAAGCAATCAGCCCCAGCATTTT CASSERGTSNQPQHF
14 TRBJ1-2 few TRBV4-3 NA TGCGCCAGCAGTAGACAGGCAGGGAACTATGGCTACACCTTC CASSRQAGNYGYTF
17 TRBJ1-5 NA TRBV5-1 NA TGCGCCAGCAGTGAGAACCCACAGAGTTATAGCAATCAGCCCCAGCATTTT CASSENPQSYSNQPQHF
17 TRBJ1-2 NA TRBV10-2 NA TGCGCCAGCAGTGACTCGACTATGGGAGTGGGGGTCTATGGCTACACCTTC CASSDSTMGVGVYGYTF
14 TRBJ2-7 NA TRBV10-3 TRBD1 TGTGCCATCAGGACAGGGGGCGCAGCCTACGAGCAGTACTTC CAIRTGGAAYEQYF
15 TRBJ2-5 NA TRBV7-2 TRBD2 TGTGCCAGCAGCCAGGGACTAGCGGGAGGAGAGACCCAGTACTTC CASSQGLAGGETQYF
17 TRBJ1-6 once TRBV5-1 NA TGCGCCAGCAGCTCCAGAGGGGTAGGGGGTAATAATTCACCCCTCCACTTT CASSSRGVGGNNSPLHF
17 TRBJ1-6 NA TRBV6-1 TRBD1 TGTGCCAGCAGTGAAGCGAACCGGGGGGACAGGCATTCACCCCTCCACTTT CASSEANRGDRHSPLHF
13 TRBJ2-7 NA TRBV15 TRBD1 TGTGCCACCAGCCCAGGGGGCGACGCCGAGCAGTACTTC CATSPGGDAEQYF